This T cell receptor beta chain was sequenced during a study of cytomegalovirus exposure and HLA in healthy donors. Study context: Under 90% of more than 300 genotyped donors fell in the Caucasian-associated ancestry cluster.

Both 60 Vbeta primers and 13 Jbeta primers went into the PCR. The assay was immunoSEQ multiplex PCR, and TCRdb's table has in-frame clones only and misses some. Its clone listing holds about 20,000 clones. Overall study findings and caveats: Compared with the roughly 700-donor mean, an Asian-associated ancestry cluster reportedly had fewer N-insertions, according to a later analysis.

Per the germline V gene, CDR1 is SNHLY and CDR2 is FYNNEI. J lost 1 base, V lost 4 bases, and 10 bases had no gene match. The CDR3 loop spans 16 amino acids. A remark on this clone: The antigen remains unidentified.

V gene TRBV2 combines with J gene TRBJ2-7, with 7 nucleotides matching TRBD1. The TCR comes from a man in his fifties or sixties in good health and CMV-seropositive. Sequencing was performed on PBMCs. The DNA for the CDR3 is TGTGCCAGCAGTGTTGGGACAGCCAAACTTTCCTACGAGCAGTACTTC. It is translated as CASSVGTAKLSYEQYF.